The 8 T cell receptor beta chains below all came from one sample that was sequenced in a study of T cells in Graves' hyperthyroidism and ophthalmopathy. Amplification targeted TCR beta CDR3 regions from RNA transcripts. A first-round RT-PCR of the TCR CDR3 used the HTBI primer set. TCRdb ran MiXCR on the multiplex PCR reads and lists one entry per CDR3 protein. Found here are under 400,000 distinct CDR3 sequences, roughly a fifth of them singletons; the top ten hold around 45%. The specimen was blood. Receptor source: a woman between 45 and 60 years old with Graves' hyperthyroidism.

The V call is TRBV7-9, the J call TRBJ2-7; the match to TRBD2 covers 8 bases. The CDR3 sequence is 17 residues long. The germline gives CDR1 SEHNR, CDR2 FQNEAQ (reference sequence). The trim removed 5 bases at V and 3 bases at J, leaving 15 bases unmatched. The CDR3 sequence is CASSPVEWSGRNYEQYF. The DNA of the CDR3 is TGTGCCAGCAGCCCAGTTGAGTGGAGCGGGAGAAACTACGAGCAGTACTTC. Based on the CDR3 plus reference TRBV7-9 and TRBJ2-7, the full variable domain is DTGVSQNPRHKITKRGQNVTFRCDPISEHNRLYWYRQTLGQGPEFLTYFQNEAQLEKSRLLSDRFSAERPKGSFSTLEIQRTEQGDSAMYLCASSPVEWSGRNYEQYFGPGTRLTVT.

This clonotype was detected only a few times. The chain uses TRBV5-6 and TRBJ2-1, with D perhaps TRBD1 or TRBD2 (6 bases each). The germline V gene encodes CDR1 SGHDT and CDR2 YYEEEE. The CDR3 length is 14 residues. V was shortened by 3 bases and J by 4 bases, with 11 bases between the two germline ends. CDR3 nucleotides: TGTGCCAGCAGCTCGACAGGACTATACAATGAGCAGTTCTTC. This gives the protein CASSSTGLYNEQFF.

This clonotype has more than one count but fewer than ten. The rearrangement joins TRBV6-1 to TRBJ2-1; weak D call: TRBD1 (6 bases). The CDR3 contains 14 residues. Germline V lookup: CDR1 MNHNS, CDR2 SASEGT. The ends were cut back, 3 bases at V and 4 bases at J, with 10 bases in the middle. CDR3 loop: CASSELQGYNEQFF. In DNA form, the CDR3 reads TGTGCCAGCAGTGAGTTACAGGGATACAATGAGCAGTTCTTC.

This clonotype was picked up many times. This chain joins TRBV7-3 and TRBJ1-1, with 11 positions matching TRBD1. The CDR3 extends over 16 amino acids. V trimming: 5 bases; J trimming: 5 bases; junction bases outside the gene matches: 10. Per germline, CDR1 SGHTA and CDR2 FQGTGA. Here the CDR3 reads CASSPAGTGGRTEAFF. The CDR3 nucleotides read TGTGCCAGCAGCCCCGCCGGGACAGGGGGACGAACTGAAGCTTTCTTT.

In its sample, this clonotype was seen many times. The V call is TRBV29-1, the J call TRBJ2-7; TRBD1 aligns across 9 bases. Trimming removed 3 bases from V and 3 bases from J; junction bases left unmatched: 9. The germline V gene has CDR1 SQVTM and CDR2 ANQGSEA. The CDR3 loop spans 15 amino acids. For the CDR3, the DNA is TGCAGCGTTGAGCTCCCTCGGGACAGGGACTACGAGCAGTACTTC. The encoded protein is CSVELPRDRDYEQYF.

This clonotype was recorded at least ten times. This chain uses TRBV14 with TRBJ2-5, with TRBD1 identical over 8 bases. V lost 1 base and J lost 2; bases outside the gene matches: 3. The CDR3 spans 15 residues. Germline V gene lookup returns CDR1 SGHDN and CDR2 FVKESK. The CDR3 spells CASSQGTGWQETQYF. The CDR3 DNA reads TGTGCCAGCAGCCAAGGGACAGGGTGGCAAGAGACCCAGTACTTC.

This clonotype occurred many times. CDR3 sequence reads: CASSIHRTLNYGYTF. The DNA for the CDR3 is TGTGCCAGCAGTATACACAGGACCCTTAACTATGGCTACACCTTC. The chain carries TRBV6-1 and TRBJ1-2, with D maybe TRBD1 (5 bases). The CDR3 covers 15 residues. The germline V gene encodes CDR1 MNHNS and CDR2 SASEGT. V was pared by 5 bases and J by 1 base, with 14 bases between.

The chain joins TRBV7-2 to TRBJ2-7; 7 positions match TRBD2. Germline loops: CDR1 SGHTA, CDR2 FQGNSA. Trimming cost V 0 bases and J 3 bases; bases outside gene matches: 5. This CDR3 is 15 amino acids long. The DNA of the CDR3 is TGTGCCAGCAGCTTAGCGGGACTACAAAACTACGAGCAGTACTTC. Its protein product is CASSLAGLQNYEQYF.